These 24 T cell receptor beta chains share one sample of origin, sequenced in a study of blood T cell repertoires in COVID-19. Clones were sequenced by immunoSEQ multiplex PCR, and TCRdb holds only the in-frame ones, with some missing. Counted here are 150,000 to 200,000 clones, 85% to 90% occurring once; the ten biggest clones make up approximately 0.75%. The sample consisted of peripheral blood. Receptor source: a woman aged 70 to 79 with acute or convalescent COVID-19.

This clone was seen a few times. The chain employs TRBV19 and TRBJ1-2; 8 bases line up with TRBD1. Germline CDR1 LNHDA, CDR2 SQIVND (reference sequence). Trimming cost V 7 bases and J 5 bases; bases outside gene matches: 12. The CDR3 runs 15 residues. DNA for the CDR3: TGTGCCAGTACCGGCGGGACAGGATTCCTTTATGGCTACACCTTC. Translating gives CASTGGTGFLYGYTF. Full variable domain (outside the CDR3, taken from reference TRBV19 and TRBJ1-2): DGGITQSPKYLFRKEGQNVTLSCEQNLNHDAMYWYRQDPGQGLRLIYYSQIVNDFQKGDIAEGYSVSREKKESFPLTVTSAQKNPTAFYLCASTGGTGFLYGYTFGSGTRLTVV.

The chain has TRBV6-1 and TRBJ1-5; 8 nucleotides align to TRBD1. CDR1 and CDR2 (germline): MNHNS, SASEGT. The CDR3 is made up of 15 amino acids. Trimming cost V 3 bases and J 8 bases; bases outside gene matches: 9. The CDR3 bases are TGTGCCAGCAGTGAGACAGGGGTCCAAATGAAGCCCCAGCATTTT. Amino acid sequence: CASSETGVQMKPQHF.

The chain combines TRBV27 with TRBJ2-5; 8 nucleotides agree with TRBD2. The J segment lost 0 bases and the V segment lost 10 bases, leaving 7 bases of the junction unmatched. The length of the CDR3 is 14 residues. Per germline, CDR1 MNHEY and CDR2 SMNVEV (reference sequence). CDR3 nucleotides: TGTGCCACCTCCGGGGGGGCCAACCAAGAGACCCAGTACTTC. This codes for CATSGGANQETQYF.

The CDR3 DNA follows: TGCGCCAGCAGCCAAGATGGGGGGAACTATGGCTACACCTTC. Protein product: CASSQDGGNYGYTF. V and J are TRBV4-3 and TRBJ1-2, with a weak D call TRBD1 (5 bases). Trimming pared 0 bases from V and 2 bases from J, leaving 7 bases between. Per the germline V gene, CDR1 is LGHNA and CDR2 is YSLEER. The CDR3 totals 14 residues.

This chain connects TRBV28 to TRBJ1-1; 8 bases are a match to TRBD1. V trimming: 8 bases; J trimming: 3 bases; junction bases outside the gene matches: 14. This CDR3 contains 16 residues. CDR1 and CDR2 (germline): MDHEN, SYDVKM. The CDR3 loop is CASYPGGQGRYTEAFF. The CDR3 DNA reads TGTGCCAGCTACCCCGGAGGACAGGGAAGGTACACTGAAGCTTTCTTT.

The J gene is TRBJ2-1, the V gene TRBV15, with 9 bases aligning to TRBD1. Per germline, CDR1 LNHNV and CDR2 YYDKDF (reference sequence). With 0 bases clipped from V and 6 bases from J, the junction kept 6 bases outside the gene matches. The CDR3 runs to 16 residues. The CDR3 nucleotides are TGTGCCACCAGCAGAGATATGGGACAGGGTTCCAATGAGCAGTTCTTC. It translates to CATSRDMGQGSNEQFF.

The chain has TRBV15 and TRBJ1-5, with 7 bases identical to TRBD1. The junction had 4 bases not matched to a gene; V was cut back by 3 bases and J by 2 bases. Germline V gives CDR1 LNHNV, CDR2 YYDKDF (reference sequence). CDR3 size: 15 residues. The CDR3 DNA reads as TGTGCCACCAGCAGGACAGGGAGTGGCAATCAGCCCCAGCATTTT. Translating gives CATSRTGSGNQPQHF.

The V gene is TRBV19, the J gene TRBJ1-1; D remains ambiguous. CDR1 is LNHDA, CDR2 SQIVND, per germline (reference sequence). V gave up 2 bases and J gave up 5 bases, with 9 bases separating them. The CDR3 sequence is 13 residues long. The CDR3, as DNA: TGTGCCAGTAGTATACGGGGTTCGACTGAAGCTTTCTTT. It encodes CASSIRGSTEAFF.

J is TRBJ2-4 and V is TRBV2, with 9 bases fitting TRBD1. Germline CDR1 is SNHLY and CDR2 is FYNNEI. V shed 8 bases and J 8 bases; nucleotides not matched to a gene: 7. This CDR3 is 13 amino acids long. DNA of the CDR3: TGTGCCAGCGGGGACAGGGAGAGGTACATTCAGTACTTC. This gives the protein CASGDRERYIQYF. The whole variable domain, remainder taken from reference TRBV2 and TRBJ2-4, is EPEVTQTPSHQVTQMGQEVILRCVPISNHLYFYWYRQILGQKVEFLVSFYNNEISEKSEIFDDQFSVERPDGSNFTLKIRSTKLEDSAMYFCASGDRERYIQYFGAGTRLSVL.

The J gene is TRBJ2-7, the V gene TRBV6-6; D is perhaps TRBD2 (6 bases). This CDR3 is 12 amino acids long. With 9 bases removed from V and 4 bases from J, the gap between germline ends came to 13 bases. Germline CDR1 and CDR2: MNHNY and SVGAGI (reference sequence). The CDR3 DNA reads TGTGCCAGTAGAGAGGGGAGGTACGAGCAGTACTTC. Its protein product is CASREGRYEQYF.

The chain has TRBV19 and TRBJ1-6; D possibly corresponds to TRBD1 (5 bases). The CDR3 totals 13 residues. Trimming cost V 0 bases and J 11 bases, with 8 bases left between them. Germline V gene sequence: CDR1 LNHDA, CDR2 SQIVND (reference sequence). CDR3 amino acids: CASSIDLTAPLHF. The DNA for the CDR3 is TGTGCCAGTAGTATAGATCTGACAGCACCCCTCCACTTT.

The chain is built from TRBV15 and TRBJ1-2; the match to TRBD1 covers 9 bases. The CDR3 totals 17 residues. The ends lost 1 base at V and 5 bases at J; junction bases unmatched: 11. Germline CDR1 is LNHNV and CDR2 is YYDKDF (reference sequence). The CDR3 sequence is CATSRGNTGGAEYGYTF. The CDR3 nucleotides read TGTGCCACCAGCAGAGGAAATACAGGGGGCGCTGAATATGGCTACACCTTC. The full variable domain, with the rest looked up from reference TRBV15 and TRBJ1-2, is DAMVIQNPRYQVTQFGKPVTLSCSQTLNHNVMYWYQQKSSQAPKLLFHYYDKDFNNEADTPDNFQSRRPNTSFCFLDIRSPGLGDTAMYLCATSRGNTGGAEYGYTFGSGTRLTVV.

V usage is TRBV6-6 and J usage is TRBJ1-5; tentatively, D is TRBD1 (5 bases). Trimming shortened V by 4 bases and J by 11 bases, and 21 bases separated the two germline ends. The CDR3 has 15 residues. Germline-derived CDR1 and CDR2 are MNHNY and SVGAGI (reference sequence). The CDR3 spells CASSSLWGVHQAQHF. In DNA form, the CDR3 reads TGTGCCAGCAGTTCCCTTTGGGGGGTCCACCAAGCCCAGCATTTT.

The CDR3 coding sequence is TGTGCCAGCAGCCGGGGACAGGGGGCCGCGAGCTCCTACAATGAGCAGTTCTTC. As protein: CASSRGQGAASSYNEQFF. The chain has TRBV11-2 and TRBJ2-1, with 12 positions matching TRBD1. The CDR3 has 18 amino acids. The J segment lost 0 bases and the V segment lost 5 bases, leaving 8 bases of the junction unmatched. Germline values: CDR1 SGHAT, CDR2 FQNNGV. The full variable domain, its missing parts supplied by reference TRBV11-2 and TRBJ2-1, is EAGVAQSPRYKIIEKRQSVAFWCNPISGHATLYWYQQILGQGPKLLIQFQNNGVVDDSQLPKDRFSAERLKGVDSTLKIQPAKLEDSAVYLCASSRGQGAASSYNEQFFGPGTRLTVL.

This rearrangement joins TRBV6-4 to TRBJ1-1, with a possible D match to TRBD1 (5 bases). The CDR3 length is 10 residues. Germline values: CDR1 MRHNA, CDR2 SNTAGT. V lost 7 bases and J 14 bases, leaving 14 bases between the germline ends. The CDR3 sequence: CASIGRVKFF. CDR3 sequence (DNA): TGTGCCAGCATCGGCAGGGTGAAATTCTTT.

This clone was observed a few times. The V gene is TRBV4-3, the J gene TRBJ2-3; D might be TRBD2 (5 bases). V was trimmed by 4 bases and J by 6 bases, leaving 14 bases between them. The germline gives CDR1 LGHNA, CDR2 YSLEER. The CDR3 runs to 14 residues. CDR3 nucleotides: TGCGCCAGCAGCCCTAACGAGGGTTCGGATACGCAGTATTTT. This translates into CASSPNEGSDTQYF.

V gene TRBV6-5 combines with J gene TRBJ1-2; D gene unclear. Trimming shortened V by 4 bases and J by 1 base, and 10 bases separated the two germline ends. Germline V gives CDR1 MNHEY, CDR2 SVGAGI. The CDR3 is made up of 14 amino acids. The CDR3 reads CASSFQALNYGYTF. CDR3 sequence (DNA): TGTGCCAGCAGTTTCCAGGCCCTTAACTATGGCTACACCTTC.

The CDR3: CASSGAGFYYTEAFF. The DNA for the CDR3 is TGTGCCAGCAGCGGAGCAGGGTTTTATTACACTGAAGCTTTCTTT. The chain recombines TRBV25-1 with TRBJ1-1; D perhaps matches TRBD1 (5 bases). CDR1 and CDR2 from the germline V gene are MGHDK and SYGVNS. CDR3 length: 15 residues. V lost 6 bases and J lost 3, with 17 bases in between.

CDR3 region: CASRTTGNSNQPQHF. DNA for the CDR3: TGTGCCAGCAGAACTACAGGGAATAGCAATCAGCCCCAGCATTTT. V gene TRBV6-5 combines with J gene TRBJ1-5, with D maybe TRBD1 (6 bases). V was pared by 6 bases and J by 0 bases, with 12 bases between. Germline loops: CDR1 MNHEY, CDR2 SVGAGI. The CDR3 is 15 amino acids.

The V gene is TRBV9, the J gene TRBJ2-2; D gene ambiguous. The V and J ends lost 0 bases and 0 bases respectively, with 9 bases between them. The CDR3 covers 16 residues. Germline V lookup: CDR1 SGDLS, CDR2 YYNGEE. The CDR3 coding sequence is TGTGCCAGCAGCGTAGGGGCCGGTACGAACACCGGGGAGCTGTTTTTT. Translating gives CASSVGAGTNTGELFF. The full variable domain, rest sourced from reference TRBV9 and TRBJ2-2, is DSGVTQTPKHLITATGQRVTLRCSPRSGDLSVYWYQQSLDQGLQFLIQYYNGEERAKGNILERFSAQQFPDLHSELNLSSLELGDSALYFCASSVGAGTNTGELFFGEGSRLTVL.

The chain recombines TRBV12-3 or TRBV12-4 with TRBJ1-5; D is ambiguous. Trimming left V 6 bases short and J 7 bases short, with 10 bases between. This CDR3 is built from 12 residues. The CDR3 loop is CASRGSGQPQHF. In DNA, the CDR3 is TGTGCCAGCAGGGGCAGTGGGCAGCCCCAGCATTTT.

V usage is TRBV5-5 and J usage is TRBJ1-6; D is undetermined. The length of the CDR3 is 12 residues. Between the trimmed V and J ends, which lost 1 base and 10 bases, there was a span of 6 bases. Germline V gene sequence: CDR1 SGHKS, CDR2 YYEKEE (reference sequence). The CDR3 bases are TGTGCCAGCAGCTTGTCCGAGTCACCCCTCCACTTT. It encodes CASSLSESPLHF. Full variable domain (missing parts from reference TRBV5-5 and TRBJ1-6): DAGVTQSPTHLIKTRGQQVTLRCSPISGHKSVSWYQQVLGQGPQFIFQYYEKEERGRGNFPDRFSARQFPNYSSELNVNALLLGDSALYLCASSLSESPLHFGNGTRLTVT.

Here the CDR3 DNA reads TGTGCCAGCAGCCCCCGAAGCGGGAGGGATCAAGAGACCCAGTACTTC. Translating it yields CASSPRSGRDQETQYF. This sequence joins TRBV11-3 and TRBJ2-5, with TRBD2 matching 10 bases. Germline V gene sequence: CDR1 SGHNT, CDR2 YENEEA. The V segment lost 5 bases and the J segment 2 bases; nucleotides outside the gene matches: 8. The CDR3 runs to 16 residues.

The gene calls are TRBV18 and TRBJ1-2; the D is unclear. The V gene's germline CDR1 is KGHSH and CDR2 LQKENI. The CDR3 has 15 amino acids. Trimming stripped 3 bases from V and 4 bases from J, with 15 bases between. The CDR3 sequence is CASSPGVVVGYGYTF. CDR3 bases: TGTGCCAGCTCACCGGGAGTTGTAGTTGGCTATGGCTACACCTTC.